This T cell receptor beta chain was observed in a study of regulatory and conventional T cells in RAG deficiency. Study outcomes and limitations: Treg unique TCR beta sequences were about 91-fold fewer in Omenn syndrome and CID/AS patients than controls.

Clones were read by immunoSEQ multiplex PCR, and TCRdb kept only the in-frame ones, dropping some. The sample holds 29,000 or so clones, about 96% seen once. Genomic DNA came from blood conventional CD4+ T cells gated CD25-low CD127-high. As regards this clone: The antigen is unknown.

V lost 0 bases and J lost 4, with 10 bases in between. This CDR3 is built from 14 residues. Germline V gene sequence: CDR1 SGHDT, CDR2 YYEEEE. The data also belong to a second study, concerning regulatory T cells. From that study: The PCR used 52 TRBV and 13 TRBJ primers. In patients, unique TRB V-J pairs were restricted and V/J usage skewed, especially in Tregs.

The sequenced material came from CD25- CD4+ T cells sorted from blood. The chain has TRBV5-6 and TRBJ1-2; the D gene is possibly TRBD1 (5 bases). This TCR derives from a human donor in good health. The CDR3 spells CASSLARVSYGYTF. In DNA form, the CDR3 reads TGTGCCAGCAGCTTGGCCAGGGTTTCCTATGGCTACACCTTC.